Sequencing of this TCR beta chain was carried out in a study of Tregs in tolerant kidney transplant recipients. CDR3 length equals 15 residues. In germline, CDR1 is MNHEY, CDR2 SVGAGI. Trimming pared 0 bases from V and 0 bases from J, leaving 8 bases between. Produced via immunoSEQ multiplex PCR; TCRdb's table is partial and in-frame only. The sample includes under 300,000 clones, roughly 80% seen only once; the top ten take about 0.58%. The genes are TRBV6-5 and TRBJ1-2; no clear D. This receptor was taken from a human donor in good health. The specimen sequenced was CD4+ T cells from blood. The CDR3 nucleotides read TGTGCCAGCAGTTACTCGTACGGTACTAACTATGGCTACACCTTC. Translated, it gives CASSYSYGTNYGYTF.